This entry features one T cell receptor (beta chain) sequence. Produced via immunoSEQ multiplex PCR; TCRdb's table is partial and in-frame only. This table has roughly 100,000 clones, around four fifths appearing once. The record originates from a study of control samples from healthy donors and cancer patients. CDR1 and CDR2 (germline): MNHEY, SMNVEV (reference sequence). There are 19 residues in the CDR3. V lost 1 base, J lost 4 bases, and 13 bases stayed unmatched. This chain links TRBV27 with TRBJ1-3; 10 nucleotides agree with TRBD1. Source material: blood. The receptor's source is a woman aged 50 to 60 in good health. The CDR3 is CASSLWGTTGGVAGNTIYF. In DNA, the CDR3 is TGTGCCAGCAGTTTATGGGGGACGACAGGGGGCGTAGCGGGAAACACCATATATTTT.